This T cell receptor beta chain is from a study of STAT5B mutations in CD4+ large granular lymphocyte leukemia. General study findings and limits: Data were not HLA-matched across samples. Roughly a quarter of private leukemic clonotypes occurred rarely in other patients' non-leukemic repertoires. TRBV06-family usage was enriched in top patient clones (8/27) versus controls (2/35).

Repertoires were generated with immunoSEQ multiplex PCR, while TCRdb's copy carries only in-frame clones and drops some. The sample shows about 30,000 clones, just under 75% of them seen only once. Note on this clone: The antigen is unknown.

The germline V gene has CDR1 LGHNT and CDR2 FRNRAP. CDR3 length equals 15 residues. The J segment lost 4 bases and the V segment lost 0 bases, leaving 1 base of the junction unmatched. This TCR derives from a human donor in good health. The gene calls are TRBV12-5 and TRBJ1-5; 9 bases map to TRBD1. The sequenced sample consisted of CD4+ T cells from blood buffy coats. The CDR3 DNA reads TGTGCTAGTGGTTTGGTTGGGACAGGGAATCAGCCCCAGCATTTT. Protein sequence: CASGLVGTGNQPQHF.